This is a list of T cell receptor beta chains from one sample in a study of CD8 T cells in Susac syndrome. TCRdb reprocessed the immunoSEQ multiplex PCR reads via MiXCR and lists one record per CDR3 protein. The sample shows roughly 130,000 distinct CDR3 sequences, roughly 96% of them seen only once. Sequencing input: CD4+ T cells from PBMCs. These TCRs come from a human donor in good health. The CDR3 runs from the conserved cysteine through the conserved F or W. D genes are given only for firm matches. Not all rows give a size; the values are once, few, many and, for expanded clones, a class.

J gene | CDR3 length | clone size | V gene | D gene | CDR3 DNA | CDR3 protein
TRBJ2-5 | 12 | once | TRBV6-5 | - | TGTGCCAGCAGTATACGGGGTGAGACCCAGTACTTC | CASSIRGETQYF
TRBJ2-2 | 15 | - | TRBV7-2 | TRBD2 | TGTGCCAGCAGCTTAGGGCGGGAGGGTACCGGGGAGCTGTTTTTT | CASSLGREGTGELFF
TRBJ1-5 | 17 | - | TRBV6-2/TRBV6-3 | TRBD1 | TGTGCCAGCAGCAAGGGTGGAGACAGGGGGCTAGGTCAGCCCCAGCATTTT | CASSKGGDRGLGQPQHF
TRBJ2-3 | 14 | - | TRBV24-1 | - | TGTGCCACAAAGGGGATCGGTGGTACAGATACGCAGTATTTT | CATKGIGGTDTQYF
TRBJ2-1 | 15 | - | TRBV7-9 | TRBD1 | TGTGCCAGCAGCCCGAGTGGGACAGGGGCCAATGAGCAGTTCTTC | CASSPSGTGANEQFF
TRBJ2-2 | 21 | - | TRBV11-1 | TRBD2 | TGTGCCAGCAGCTCATCAATACCGGGACTAGCGGGGCGACGGAACACCGGGGAGCTGTTTTTT | CASSSSIPGLAGRRNTGELFF
TRBJ1-2 | 13 | - | TRBV2 | - | TGTGCCAGCAGTGAATATGGGGTCGGTGGCTACACCTTC | CASSEYGVGGYTF
TRBJ1-4 | 13 | - | TRBV3-1 | - | TGTGCCTCCGGACGGCGGGAAGGGAAGGAACTGTTTTTT | CASGRREGKELFF
TRBJ2-2 | 18 | - | TRBV3-1 | - | TGTGCCAGCAGCCAAGATTATAGGAGACTGGCAAACACCGGGGAGCTGTTTTTT | CASSQDYRRLANTGELFF
TRBJ1-5 | 18 | - | TRBV6-2/TRBV6-3 | TRBD1 | TGTGCCAGCAGTAGACAGGGAGAAACCGTGAGGAGCAATCAGCCCCAGCATTTT | CASSRQGETVRSNQPQHF
TRBJ1-4 | 15 | - | TRBV27 | - | TGTGCCAGCAGATTCACAGTTGCAACTAATGAAAAACTGTTTTTT | CASRFTVATNEKLFF
TRBJ2-3 | 14 | - | TRBV24-1 | - | TGTGCCACCAGTGTCGAGGGGTCCACAGATACGCAGTATTTT | CATSVEGSTDTQYF
TRBJ1-2 | 14 | - | TRBV6-5 | - | TGTGCCAGCAGCCCGGAGCCTAATCGTGACGGCTACACCTTC | CASSPEPNRDGYTF
TRBJ1-2 | 12 | - | TRBV2 | TRBD1 | TGTGCCGGCGGACAGGGAGTCTATGGCTACACCTTC | CAGGQGVYGYTF
TRBJ1-4 | 13 | - | TRBV29-1 | - | TGCAGCGTCCTCAGGGATCCGAATGAAAAACTGTTTTTT | CSVLRDPNEKLFF